This TCR beta chain was captured by sequencing in a study of cytomegalovirus exposure and HLA in healthy donors. Study context: Sequencing of 150 million to 200 million T cells in an earlier analysis found some 100 million unique TCR beta sequences.

Worth noting for this clone: The sample holds other DNA sequences that translate to the same CDR3.

The CDR3 runs 13 residues. V gave up 3 bases and J gave up 4 bases, with 7 bases separating them. The germline V gene encodes CDR1 MNHEY and CDR2 SMNVEV (reference sequence). With 60 Vbeta and 13 Jbeta primers, the PCR was carried out. The repertoire was sequenced with immunoSEQ multiplex PCR; TCRdb's copy has only in-frame clones and lacks some. The repertoire holds more than 200,000 clones, roughly 87% seen once, with 6% in the top ten. The chain joins TRBV27 to TRBJ2-1, with D perhaps TRBD2 (5 bases). The sample taken for sequencing was PBMCs. This TCR was recovered from a man between 35 and 55 years old in good health and CMV-seropositive. The DNA of the CDR3 is TGTGCCAGCAGTTTCAGCGGATACAATGAGCAGTTCTTC. Its translation is CASSFSGYNEQFF.